This TCR beta chain was found in a study of cytomegalovirus exposure and HLA in healthy donors. Study-wide context: Falling in the Caucasian-associated ancestry cluster were 81% of about 400 genotyped donors.

General study points: In a later analysis, across HLA loci, associated TCR counts were highest for DRB1, lowest for HLA-C. Most of the CMV-associated TCR beta chains (in a later analysis) appeared to be HLA-restricted.

About this clone: Its antigen remains unidentified.

Researchers ran the PCR with 60 Vbeta and 13 Jbeta primers. Repertoires were generated with immunoSEQ multiplex PCR, while TCRdb's copy carries only in-frame clones and drops some. The sample holds approximately 150,000 clones; 75% are singletons and the top ten take 10% to 12%. It was healthy bone marrow donors who served as donors. This clonotype originated in a man aged 18 to 35 in good health and CMV-seropositive. What was sequenced was PBMCs.

The CDR3 spells CASSWDSTDTQYF. CDR3 DNA sequence: TGTGCCAGCAGTTGGGACTCAACAGATACGCAGTATTTT. The chain is built from TRBV6-6 and TRBJ2-3, with D possibly TRBD2 on 6 matching bases. The length of the CDR3 is 13 residues. Per germline, CDR1 MNHNY and CDR2 SVGAGI (reference sequence). Trimming left V 4 bases short and J 3 bases short, with 8 bases between.